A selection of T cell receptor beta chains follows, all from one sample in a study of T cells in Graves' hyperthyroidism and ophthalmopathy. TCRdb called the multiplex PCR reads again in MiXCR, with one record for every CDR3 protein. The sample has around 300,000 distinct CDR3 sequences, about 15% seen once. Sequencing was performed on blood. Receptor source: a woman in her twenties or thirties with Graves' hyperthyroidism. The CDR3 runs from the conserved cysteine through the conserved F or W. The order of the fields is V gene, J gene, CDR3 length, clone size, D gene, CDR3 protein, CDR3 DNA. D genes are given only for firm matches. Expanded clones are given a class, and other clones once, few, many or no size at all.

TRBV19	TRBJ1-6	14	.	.	CASTSGTRYSPLHF	TGTGCCAGTACATCCGGGACAAGATATTCACCCCTCCACTTT
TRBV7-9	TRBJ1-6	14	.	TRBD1	CASSRTGGESPLHF	TGTGCCAGCAGCCGGACAGGGGGCGAGTCACCCCTCCACTTT
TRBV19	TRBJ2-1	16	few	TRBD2	CASHQGAGFSYNEQFF	TGTGCCAGCCACCAGGGAGCGGGGTTCTCCTACAATGAGCAGTTCTTC
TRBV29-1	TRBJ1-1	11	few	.	CSVESGLGAFF	TGCAGCGTTGAGTCTGGCCTGGGAGCTTTCTTT
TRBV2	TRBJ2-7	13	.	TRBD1	CASPPLDRDEQYF	TGTGCCTCTCCCCCGCTGGACAGGGACGAGCAGTACTTC
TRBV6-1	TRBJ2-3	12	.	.	CATTPVADTQYF	TGTGCCACCACTCCGGTGGCAGATACGCAGTATTTT
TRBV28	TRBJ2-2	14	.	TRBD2	CASRLAGSNGELFF	TGTGCCAGCAGACTAGCGGGATCTAACGGGGAGCTGTTTTTT
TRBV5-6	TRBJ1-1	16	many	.	CASSYYRGGSVAEAFF	TGTGCCAGCAGCTATTATCGAGGGGGTTCTGTCGCTGAAGCTTTCTTT
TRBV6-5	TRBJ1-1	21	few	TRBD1	CASSYNPYDRGIRGSNTEAFF	TGTGCCAGCAGTTACAACCCATACGACAGGGGAATAAGAGGGTCGAACACTGAAGCTTTCTTT
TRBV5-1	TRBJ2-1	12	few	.	CASSRANNEQFF	TGCGCCAGCAGCCGGGCCAACAATGAGCAGTTCTTC
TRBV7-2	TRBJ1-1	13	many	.	CASTQQTGRLAFF	TGTGCCAGCACCCAACAGACGGGTCGACTAGCTTTCTTT
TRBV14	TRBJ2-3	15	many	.	CASSQDIRPSDTQYF	TGTGCCAGCAGCCAAGATATACGACCCTCGGATACGCAGTATTTT
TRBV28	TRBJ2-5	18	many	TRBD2	CASSLGLAGGTPGSTQYF	TGTGCCAGCAGTTTGGGACTAGCGGGAGGCACCCCGGGATCAACCCAGTACTTC
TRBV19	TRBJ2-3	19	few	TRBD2	CASSISTSGNLLSTDTQYF	TGTGCCAGTAGTATATCAACTAGCGGGAACTTACTTAGCACAGATACGCAGTATTTT
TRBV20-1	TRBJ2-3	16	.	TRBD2	CSARVRLAGGSFTQYF	TGCAGTGCTAGAGTCCGACTAGCGGGAGGATCCTTTACGCAGTATTTT
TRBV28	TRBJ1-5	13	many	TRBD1	CASSGQGPEAQHF	TGTGCCAGCAGTGGACAGGGCCCCGAGGCCCAGCATTTT
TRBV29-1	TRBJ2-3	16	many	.	CSVEEGRRESTDTQYF	TGCAGCGTTGAGGAGGGGCGCAGGGAGTCCACAGATACGCAGTATTTT
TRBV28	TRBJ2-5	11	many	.	CASSRVETQYF	TGTGCCAGCAGCCGTGTAGAGACCCAGTACTTC
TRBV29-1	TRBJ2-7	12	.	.	CSVVGRDSEQYF	TGCAGCGTTGTTGGCAGAGATAGCGAGCAGTACTTC
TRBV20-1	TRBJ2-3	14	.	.	CSARGWGAPDTQYF	TGCAGTGCTAGAGGCTGGGGGGCCCCAGATACGCAGTATTTT
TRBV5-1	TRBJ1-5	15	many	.	CASSLVAGLNQPQHF	TGCGCCAGCAGCTTGGTTGCCGGTCTCAATCAGCCCCAGCATTTT
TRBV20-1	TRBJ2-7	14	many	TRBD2	CSATGTSDSYEQYF	TGCAGTGCAACCGGGACTAGCGACTCCTACGAGCAGTACTTC
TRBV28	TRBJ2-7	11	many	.	CASRDVYEQYF	TGTGCCAGCAGGGATGTTTACGAGCAGTACTTC
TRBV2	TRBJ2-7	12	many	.	CASRVSSYEQYF	TGTGCCAGCAGGGTTAGCTCCTACGAGCAGTACTTC
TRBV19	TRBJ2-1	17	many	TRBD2	CASSISLKAGVNNEQFF	TGTGCCAGTAGCATATCCCTTAAAGCGGGAGTAAACAATGAGCAGTTCTTC
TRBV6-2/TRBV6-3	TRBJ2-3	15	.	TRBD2	CASREAGVGADTQYF	TGTGCCAGCAGAGAAGCGGGAGTAGGGGCAGATACGCAGTATTTT
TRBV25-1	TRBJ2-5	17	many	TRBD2	CASSEVPSGLVVETQYF	TGTGCCAGCAGTGAAGTCCCCTCGGGACTAGTAGTGGAGACCCAGTACTTC
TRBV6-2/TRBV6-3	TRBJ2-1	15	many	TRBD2	CASSQLAGVANEQFF	TGTGCCAGCAGTCAACTAGCGGGAGTCGCGAATGAGCAGTTCTTC
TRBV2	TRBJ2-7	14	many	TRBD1	CASSEGGQAYEQYF	TGTGCCAGCAGTGAGGGGGGACAGGCCTACGAGCAGTACTTC
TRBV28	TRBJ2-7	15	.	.	CASTLPGLEGYEQYF	TGTGCCAGCACCCTTCCGGGACTTGAGGGCTACGAGCAGTACTTC
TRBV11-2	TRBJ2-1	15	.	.	CASSLDGGVYNEQFF	TGTGCCAGCAGCTTAGACGGAGGAGTTTACAATGAGCAGTTCTTC
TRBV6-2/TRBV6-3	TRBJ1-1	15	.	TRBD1	CAGRDRGNLNTEAFF	TGTGCCGGCCGGGACAGGGGAAACCTGAACACTGAAGCTTTCTTT
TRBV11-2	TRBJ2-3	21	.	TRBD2	CASSFISGPSAKGVRRYTQYF	TGTGCCAGCAGCTTCATTAGCGGGCCAAGCGCAAAGGGAGTTAGGCGCTATACGCAGTATTTT
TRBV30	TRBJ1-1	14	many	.	CAWSDTSRDTEAFF	TGTGCCTGGAGCGACACGTCCCGGGACACTGAAGCTTTCTTT
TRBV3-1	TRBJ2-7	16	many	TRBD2	CASSQDSTSGRYEQYF	TGTGCCAGCAGCCAAGATTCTACTAGCGGTCGCTACGAGCAGTACTTC
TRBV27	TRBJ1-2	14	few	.	CASSLRAGVYGYTF	TGTGCCAGCAGTTTACGGGCAGGGGTGTATGGCTACACCTTC
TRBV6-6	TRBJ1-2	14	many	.	CASSYLGTNYGYTF	TGTGCCAGCAGTTACTTGGGAACTAACTATGGCTACACCTTC
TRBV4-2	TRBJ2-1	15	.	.	CVSTLGTPEGNEQFF	TGTGTCAGCACCCTTGGGACCCCGGAAGGAAATGAGCAGTTCTTC
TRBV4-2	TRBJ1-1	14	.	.	CASSQDIRNTEAFF	TGTGCCAGCAGCCAAGATATTAGGAACACTGAAGCTTTCTTT
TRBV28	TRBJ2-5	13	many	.	CASGAAGRETQYF	TGTGCCAGCGGGGCGGCGGGCCGGGAGACCCAGTACTTC
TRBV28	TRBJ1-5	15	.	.	CASSFRQGGYQPQHF	TGTGCCAGCAGTTTTAGGCAGGGCGGGTATCAGCCCCAGCATTTT
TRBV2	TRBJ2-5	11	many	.	CASSARETQYF	TGTGCCAGCAGCGCGAGGGAGACCCAGTACTTC
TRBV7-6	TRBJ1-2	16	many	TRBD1	CASSLAQPGQGSGYTF	TGTGCCAGCAGCTTAGCGCAGCCGGGACAGGGATCTGGCTACACCTTC
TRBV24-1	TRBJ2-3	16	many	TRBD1	CATSDPGTALTDTQYF	TGTGCCACCAGTGACCCCGGGACAGCACTCACAGATACGCAGTATTTT
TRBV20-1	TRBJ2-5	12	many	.	CSASTGFETQYF	TGCAGTGCGTCAACAGGGTTTGAGACCCAGTACTTC
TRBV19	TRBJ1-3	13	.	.	CASEDRRGNTIYF	TGTGCCAGCGAGGACCGGAGAGGAAACACCATATATTTT
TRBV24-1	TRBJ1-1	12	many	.	CATRGVNTEAFF	TGTGCCACCAGGGGGGTGAACACTGAAGCTTTCTTT
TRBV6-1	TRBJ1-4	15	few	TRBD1	CASSEAGQGFEKLFF	TGTGCCAGCAGTGAAGCGGGACAGGGGTTTGAAAAACTGTTTTTT
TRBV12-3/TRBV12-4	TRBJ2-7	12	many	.	CASGPGVSEQYF	TGTGCCAGCGGCCCCGGAGTTAGCGAGCAGTACTTC
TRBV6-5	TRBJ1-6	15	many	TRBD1	CASSSNRGRDSPLHF	TGTGCCAGCAGTTCCAACAGGGGGCGAGATTCACCCCTCCACTTT
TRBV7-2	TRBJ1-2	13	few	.	CASSSAGEDGYTF	TGTGCCAGCAGCTCCGCCGGGGAAGATGGCTACACCTTC
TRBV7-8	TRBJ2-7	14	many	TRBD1	CASSYPGQGGEQYF	TGTGCCAGCAGCTATCCGGGACAGGGGGGCGAGCAGTACTTC
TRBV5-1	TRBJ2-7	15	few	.	CASSLDWGAPYEQYF	TGCGCCAGCAGCTTGGATTGGGGAGCGCCCTACGAGCAGTACTTC